Below, 21 T cell receptor beta chains from the same sample are listed, as sequenced in a study of T cells after posttransplantation cyclophosphamide. Cyclophosphamide on days +3 and +4 followed busulfan-fludarabine conditioning and a marrow graft. Generated by immunoSEQ multiplex PCR, the TCRdb table keeps only in-frame clones and is missing some. The sample records 15,000 to 20,000 clones, roughly 90% being singletons. The sequences come from PBMCs, collected after allogeneic stem cell transplant with posttransplant cyclophosphamide. The receptors here all came from a female patient aged 40-49 years who received an allogeneic stem cell transplant from a related donor, was CMV-positive, and had no GVHD. Some T cells may have come from the graft donor.

V is TRBV7-2 and J is TRBJ2-2; possible D gene TRBD2, 6 bases. Per germline, CDR1 SGHTA and CDR2 FQGNSA. The CDR3 is 15 residues long. Trimming stripped 5 bases from V and 7 bases from J, with 17 bases between. The CDR3, as DNA: TGTGCCAGCAGCCGCAGGGACGGAGGGCACGGGGAGCTGTTTTTT. Translated: CASSRRDGGHGELFF.

V and J are TRBV28 and TRBJ2-7; 8 positions match TRBD1. Germline lookup yields CDR1 MDHEN and CDR2 SYDVKM. This CDR3 is built from 16 residues. The V segment lost 5 bases and the J segment 3 bases; nucleotides outside the gene matches: 12. The CDR3 nucleotides are TGTGCCAGCAGTGCCAATCTTCAGGGGGCACTCTACGAGCAGTACTTC. Translated, it gives CASSANLQGALYEQYF.

This chain connects TRBV28 to TRBJ2-5, with D perhaps TRBD1 (6 bases). The CDR3 covers 16 residues. Looked up from germline, CDR1 is MDHEN and CDR2 is SYDVKM. Trimming shortened V by 6 bases and J by 2 bases, and 19 bases separated the two germline ends. Here the CDR3 DNA reads TGTGCCAGCAGCCCCCATGGGGGTCAGGGGCAAGAGACCCAGTACTTC. It encodes CASSPHGGQGQETQYF.

The chain recombines TRBV9 with TRBJ2-3, with a tentative D call TRBD2 (6 bases). This CDR3 contains 15 residues. The V end lost 4 bases, the J end lost 4 bases, and 16 bases lay between the germline ends. Germline CDR1 SGDLS, CDR2 YYNGEE. DNA of the CDR3: TGTGCCAGCAGCCCGGAGGGCCGAGGAGCAGATACGCAGTATTTT. It encodes CASSPEGRGADTQYF.

This clone was found a few times. The chain employs TRBV6-5 and TRBJ1-4; 7 nucleotides align to TRBD1. The CDR3 runs to 15 residues. Unmatched junction bases numbered 7, after V lost 6 bases and J lost 3 bases. From germline, CDR1 is MNHEY and CDR2 SVGAGI. The CDR3, as DNA: TGTGCCAGCAGGGGACGGACAGGACCTAATGAAAAACTGTTTTTT. It yields the protein CASRGRTGPNEKLFF.

This chain joins TRBV7-2 and TRBJ2-2, with 7 bases that match TRBD2. Germline V gives CDR1 SGHTA, CDR2 FQGNSA. Trimming took 3 bases from V and 5 from J; bases not matched to a gene: 9. The CDR3 totals 16 residues. The CDR3 DNA is TGTGCCAGCAGCTTTCTAGCGGAGATAGGTACCGGGGAGCTGTTTTTT. Translated, it gives CASSFLAEIGTGELFF.

The chain combines TRBV28 with TRBJ2-7; no clear D gene. There are 13 residues in the CDR3. Trimming removed 5 bases from V and 0 bases from J, with 8 bases in between. CDR1 and CDR2 from the germline V gene are MDHEN and SYDVKM. The CDR3, as DNA: TGTGCCAGCAGTCGTCTAAGCTCCTACGAGCAGTACTTC. This gives the protein CASSRLSSYEQYF.

The CDR3 is CASSSHGDTDTQYF. The DNA for the CDR3 is TGTGCCAGCAGCTCCCACGGGGACACAGATACGCAGTATTTT. This chain joins TRBV9 and TRBJ2-3; weak D call: TRBD2 (5 bases). There are 14 residues in the CDR3. V was shortened by 4 bases and J by 2 bases, with 11 bases between the two germline ends. The germline gives CDR1 SGDLS, CDR2 YYNGEE.

The chain carries TRBV23-1 and TRBJ1-3; a weak D match, TRBD1 (6 bases). TRBV23-1 is placed among ORFs of uncertain function. This CDR3 is 17 amino acids long. V was pared by 3 bases and J by 0 bases, with 15 bases between. CDR3 DNA: TGCGCCAGCAGTCAGGACCGACAGGTGAGCTCTGGAAACACCATATATTTT. It specifies CASSQDRQVSSGNTIYF.

This clone came up once. V gene TRBV7-3 combines with J gene TRBJ2-3; TRBD2 might be the D (6 bases). Germline loops: CDR1 SGHTA, CDR2 FQGTGA. Trimming removed 3 bases at V and 2 bases at J, with 12 bases between. There are 15 residues in the CDR3. This CDR3 is CASSFRGGDTDTQYF. DNA of the CDR3: TGTGCCAGCAGCTTTCGTGGAGGGGACACAGATACGCAGTATTTT. The variable domain in full, completed from reference TRBV7-3 and TRBJ2-3, reads GAGVSQTPSNKVTEKGKYVELRCDPISGHTALYWYRQSLGQGPEFLIYFQGTGAADDSGLPNDRFFAVRPEGSVSTLKIQRTERGDSAVYLCASSFRGGDTDTQYFGPGTRLTVL.

The chain combines TRBV5-1 with TRBJ2-7, with TRBD1 identical over 7 bases. CDR1 and CDR2 from the germline V gene are SGHRS and YFSETQ. The CDR3 sequence is 14 residues long. Unmatched junction bases numbered 2, after V lost 0 bases and J lost 2 bases. The CDR3: CASSLAGQTYEQYF. In nucleotides, the CDR3 is TGCGCCAGCAGCTTGGCGGGACAGACCTACGAGCAGTACTTC.

The chain couples TRBV7-9 to TRBJ1-1; the D is unclear. V was clipped by 3 bases and J by 0 bases, with 5 bases between them. The germline V gene encodes CDR1 SEHNR and CDR2 FQNEAQ (reference sequence). The CDR3 is 13 residues long. CDR3 amino acids: CASSFEMNTEAFF. Here the CDR3 DNA reads TGTGCCAGCAGCTTCGAGATGAACACTGAAGCTTTCTTT.

This clone was detected only a few times. This specimen includes other DNA sequences encoding the same CDR3. This chain links TRBV9 with TRBJ2-7; 7 nucleotides align to TRBD2. J lost 1 base, V lost 0 bases, and 4 bases had no gene match. Germline CDR1 SGDLS, CDR2 YYNGEE. The CDR3 spans 15 residues. The CDR3 coding sequence is TGTGCCAGCAGCGTAGGACTAGCCGGTTCCTACGAGCAGTACTTC. Translation gives CASSVGLAGSYEQYF.

The chain combines TRBV4-3 with TRBJ2-1; 9 nucleotides align to TRBD2. This CDR3 is 17 amino acids long. Looked up from germline, CDR1 is LGHNA and CDR2 is YSLEER. Unmatched junction bases numbered 12, after V lost 1 base and J lost 8 bases. CDR3: CASSQGPGTSFVDEQFF. CDR3 DNA: TGCGCCAGCAGCCAAGGCCCCGGGACTAGCTTCGTAGATGAGCAGTTCTTC.

This chain joins TRBV18 and TRBJ2-7, with 9 positions matching TRBD1. V lost 3 bases and J lost 4; bases outside the gene matches: 19. This CDR3 has 19 amino acids. CDR1 KGHSH and CDR2 LQKENI come from the germline V gene. The CDR3 loop is CASSPRQGVATLALYEQYF. In nucleotides, the CDR3 is TGTGCCAGCTCACCGAGACAGGGGGTAGCGACCTTGGCCTTATACGAGCAGTACTTC.

This rearrangement joins TRBV7-3 to TRBJ2-1; 7 nucleotides line up with TRBD2. CDR1 and CDR2 (germline): SGHTA, FQGTGA. V lost 1 base and J lost 9; bases outside the gene matches: 9. The CDR3 sequence is 15 residues long. The CDR3 loop reads CASSLRSGKNGEQFF. The CDR3 nucleotides are TGTGCCAGCAGCTTAAGAAGCGGGAAGAACGGTGAGCAGTTCTTC.

The chain carries TRBV30 and TRBJ1-5; 9 nucleotides line up with TRBD1. With V trimmed by 4 bases and J by 5 bases, 3 bases remained unmatched. From germline, CDR1 is GTSNPN and CDR2 SVGIG (reference sequence). This CDR3 comprises 13 residues. The CDR3 nucleotides are TGTGCCTGGACGGGACAGGGAGATCAGCCCCAGCATTTT. This gives the protein CAWTGQGDQPQHF.

CDR3 bases: TGTGCCACCAGCAGAGCACTAGCGGGAGCCGAGCAGTACTTC. Translating gives CATSRALAGAEQYF. This chain links TRBV15 with TRBJ2-5, with TRBD2 identical over 11 bases. TRBJ2-7 explains the end of the DNA better; the J call may be wrong. CDR1 is LNHNV, CDR2 YYDKDF, per germline (reference sequence). This CDR3 has 14 residues.

The rearrangement joins TRBV12-5 to TRBJ1-3; possible D gene TRBD1, 6 bases. This CDR3 region has 15 residues. Germline V gene lookup returns CDR1 LGHNT and CDR2 FRNRAP. V shed 4 bases and J shed 2 bases, with 12 bases lying between them. The CDR3 DNA reads as TGTGCTAGTGGTTCTCCGACAGGTCCTGGAAACACCATATATTTT. As protein: CASGSPTGPGNTIYF.

The gene calls are TRBV29-1 and TRBJ2-7; D is unclear. Germline V gene sequence: CDR1 SQVTM, CDR2 ANQGSEA. The length of the CDR3 is 10 residues. With 4 bases removed from V and 5 bases from J, the gap between germline ends came to 6 bases. As DNA, the CDR3 is TGCAGCGTTGTATTCCACGAGCAGTACTTC. Protein: CSVVFHEQYF.

V is TRBV7-2 and J is TRBJ1-4; maybe TRBD1 (5 bases). The CDR3 runs to 14 residues. The germline V gene encodes CDR1 SGHTA and CDR2 FQGNSA. The ends were cut back, 7 bases at V and 10 bases at J, with 19 bases in the middle. The CDR3 protein is CASTLMGLGRKLFF. CDR3 coding DNA: TGTGCCAGCACCCTAATGGGGCTAGGTAGAAAACTGTTTTTT.